This TCR beta chain was sequenced for a study of T cells in Graves' hyperthyroidism and ophthalmopathy (dated by TCRdb to the late 2010s). About the full investigation: Peripheral blood was sampled at the time of initial diagnosis, prior to any treatment. After blood sampling, hyperthyroidism patients were treated with methimazole at a starting dose of 30 mg daily, and ophthalmopathy patients were treated with high-dose intravenous methylprednisolone. The 95 to 100 discovery patients were divided at random into training and test sets in a 7:3 ratio. Thyroid tissue and blood T-cell repertoires from several Graves' hyperthyroidism patients were also compared in the study. An independent validation cohort of fewer than 20 hyperthyroidism patients and some 15 patients who later progressed to ophthalmopathy tested prospective prediction of ophthalmopathy. The paper reports TCR Vbeta CDR3 sequencing of more than 120 peripheral blood samples: under 45 ophthalmopathy, around 80 hyperthyroidism and around 17 progressor patients. To identify distinguishing TCR V-J signatures, a discovery cohort of about a hundred patients was used, comprising 43 with Graves' ophthalmopathy and about 59 with stable Graves' hyperthyroidism. Study-level results and caveats: In validation, the model predicted progression to ophthalmopathy with over 60% sensitivity and 72.22% specificity, a median of about 6 months before onset. A 13 V-J signature model separated ophthalmopathy from stable hyperthyroidism, with roughly 88% sensitivity and roughly 81% specificity in cross-validation and 80%/75% in testing. Most expanded thyroid clonotypes (frequency above 0.001) were also detected in blood, suggesting blood repertoires may reflect thyroid immune responses. Sample size was not statistically predetermined, and investigators were not blinded to group allocation.

This clonotype was found many times. It lacks a known antigen. Per-base qualities were not stored, and no clone one base away is much larger. Amplification of TCR beta CDR3 regions was carried out from RNA transcripts. For the first round of RT-PCR on the TCR CDR3, the HTBI primer set was used together with the Qiagen OneStep RT-PCR kit. The libraries were constructed in a second round of multiplex PCR and then size-selected and purified. Paired-end sequencing of the libraries was performed with 100 bp reads on an Illumina HiSeq2000. The authors' pipeline ran thus. Raw data were processed with SOAPnuke, discarding reads with adapters, uncalled bases, mean Phred below 15, or no exact constant-primer or identifier match. COPE v1.2.5 was used to merge high-quality paired reads, and clonotypes were defined as unique nucleotide sequences. MiTCR v1.1 was used to align clonotypes to the IMGT TRBV, TRBD and TRBJ reference segments. The analysis was restricted to V-J combinations with a frequency above 0.0001, which together covered over 99% of the repertoires. A TCS score was defined as the ratio of F50 (clonal expansion) to E x V (chaos), with BLOSUM62-based TCRdist applied between CDR3 peptides within each V-J. Welch's t-statistics and random forest reduced roughly 500 V-J features to roughly 13, which were used in a naive Bayes classifier (R e1071). TCRdb took the public reads, trimmed them with fastp at Q25, ran MiXCR for clone calling and kept in-frame beta chains. Rows are combined by CDR3 protein, so each entry shows the most common genes and DNA. TCRdb assigned the V and J calls; the authors' analysis was not used. The sample table holds under 650,000 distinct CDR3 sequences, of which 16% were seen once. The ten largest clones represent approximately 3.8% of the sample.

Trimming takes 4 bases off V and 6 bases off J; junction bases not matched to a gene: 6. Taken from cysteine to phenylalanine, the CDR3 has 12 residues. Only the CDR3 part of the read is kept: 36 bases, read in frame from the first base. From the germline V gene (reference sequence), CDR1 is DFQATT and CDR2 is SNEGSKA. Stable Graves' hyperthyroidism was defined as no progression to ophthalmopathy during 18 months of follow-up. The hyperthyroidism patients were between 18 and 65 years old and newly diagnosed, with a disease duration of less than 2 months. The study excluded patients with uncontrolled infections, other autoimmune diseases, pregnancy or lactation. Diagnoses were based on clinical symptoms, serum thyroxine and TRAb, thyroid ultrasound and orbital computed tomography. PBMCs were separated from about 10 ml of fresh peripheral blood using Ficoll-Paque density gradient centrifugation. Trizol reagent was used to extract total RNA, and RNA quality was then checked on an Agilent 2100 Bioanalyzer.

The sample taken for sequencing was blood. The V gene is TRBV20-1 and the J gene is TRBJ2-7; 7 of the junction bases match TRBD1. The receptor comes from a woman in her 30s with Graves' hyperthyroidism. CDR3 region: CSATTGNSEQYF. The nucleotide sequence is TGCAGTGCTACGACAGGGAATAGCGAGCAGTACTTC.